Below, 20 T cell receptor beta chains from the same sample are listed, as sequenced in a study of cytomegalovirus exposure and HLA in healthy donors. Primers included in the PCR were 60 Vbeta and 13 Jbeta primers. Some clones are missing from TCRdb's copy, which holds only in-frame ones; the method was immunoSEQ multiplex PCR. The table includes around 150,000 clones, nearly 80% detected once. The sequenced sample consisted of PBMCs. These receptors were collected from a woman aged 45-65 years in good health and CMV-seropositive.

V is TRBV5-1 and J is TRBJ2-3; D possibly corresponds to TRBD1 (6 bases). Trimming removed 4 bases at V and 2 bases at J, with 14 bases between. CDR1 and CDR2 (germline): SGHRS, YFSETQ. The CDR3 contains 15 residues. CDR3 residues: CASSLNHRDTDTQYF. The CDR3 region has the DNA TGCGCCAGCAGCCTCAATCACAGGGACACAGATACGCAGTATTTT.

The chain has TRBV7-2 and TRBJ1-1; D uncertain. Germline CDR1 and CDR2: SGHTA and FQGNSA. The V end lost 4 bases, the J end lost 5 bases, and 17 bases lay between the germline ends. The CDR3 consists of 15 residues. The chain's CDR3 is CASSSQRGKWTEAFF. The CDR3 nucleotides read TGTGCCAGCAGCTCCCAGAGAGGGAAGTGGACTGAAGCTTTCTTT.

The chain has TRBV28 and TRBJ1-4; TRBD1 is a possible D gene (5 bases). Germline V gene lookup returns CDR1 MDHEN and CDR2 SYDVKM. The V end was cut by 7 bases, the J end by 0 bases, with 12 bases between. The CDR3 spans 15 residues. The CDR3 sequence: CASTDSRATNEKLFF. Written as DNA, the CDR3 is TGTGCCAGCACCGACAGCCGGGCAACTAATGAAAAACTGTTTTTT.

The V and J genes are TRBV5-4 and TRBJ2-3, with 13 bases lining up with TRBD2. V was clipped by 4 bases and J by 5 bases; unmatched bases: 4. CDR1 SGHNT and CDR2 YYREEE come from the germline V gene (reference sequence). The CDR3 length is 15 residues. The CDR3 region has the DNA TGTGCCAGCAGCCGGACTAGCGGGAGTCAAGATACGCAGTATTTT. Its translation: CASSRTSGSQDTQYF.

The chain has TRBV4-1 and TRBJ2-1; 9 nucleotides align to TRBD2. The V gene's germline CDR1 is MGHRA and CDR2 YSYEKL. The CDR3 contains 16 residues. V lost 4 bases to trimming and J lost 10 bases; unmatched junction nucleotides: 14. CDR3 in amino acids: CASSLFSGGIINEQFF. The CDR3 DNA sequence: TGCGCCAGCAGCCTGTTTAGCGGGGGAATTATCAACGAGCAGTTCTTC.

This chain links TRBV29-1 with TRBJ2-7, with 7 bases matching TRBD2. Trimming cost V 0 bases and J 1 base; bases outside gene matches: 6. The CDR3 is made up of 15 amino acids. Germline V lookup: CDR1 SQVTM, CDR2 ANQGSEA. DNA of the CDR3: TGCAGCGTTGAAGATCGGGGGGACCGATCCTACGAGCAGTACTTC. It codes for CSVEDRGDRSYEQYF.

CDR3 residues: CASSVDGRGGNTIYF. In DNA, the CDR3 is TGTGCCAGCAGCGTAGATGGCAGGGGGGGAAACACCATATATTTT. V usage is TRBV9 and J usage is TRBJ1-3; 7 bases match TRBD1. The CDR3 totals 15 residues. CDR1 is SGDLS and CDR2 is YYNGEE in the germline V gene. With V trimmed by 0 bases and J by 4 bases, 4 bases remained unmatched.

The chain links TRBV6-5 to TRBJ1-1; D may be TRBD1 (6 bases). V was pared by 6 bases and J by 1 base, with 15 bases between. CDR1 MNHEY and CDR2 SVGAGI come from the germline V gene. There are 15 residues in the CDR3. The CDR3 is CASSRPPGANTEAFF. CDR3 nucleotide sequence: TGTGCCAGCAGCCGGCCCCCAGGGGCGAACACTGAAGCTTTCTTT.

The chain joins TRBV13 to TRBJ2-2; 12 bases are shared with TRBD2. The CDR3 consists of 16 residues. Germline CDR1 PRHDT, CDR2 FYEKMQ (reference sequence). The junction had 4 bases not matched to a gene; V was cut back by 4 bases and J by 4 bases. The CDR3 DNA reads TGTGCCAGCAGCTCCGGACTAGCGGGACGCACCGGGGAGCTGTTTTTT. It translates to CASSSGLAGRTGELFF. The complete variable domain, with remaining parts taken from reference TRBV13 and TRBJ2-2, reads AAGVIQSPRHLIKEKRETATLKCYPIPRHDTVYWYQQGPGQDPQFLISFYEKMQSDKGSIPDRFSAQQFSDYHSELNMSSLELGDSALYFCASSSGLAGRTGELFFGEGSRLTVL.

The chain has TRBV5-1 and TRBJ2-5; the D gene is possibly TRBD1 (6 bases). V dropped 1 base and J dropped 5 bases, with 12 bases sitting between them. The CDR3 is made up of 14 amino acids. Looked up from germline, CDR1 is SGHRS and CDR2 is YFSETQ. The CDR3 region has the DNA TGCGCCAGCAGCTTGAACAGGGTCGGGGAGACCCAGTACTTC. It is translated as CASSLNRVGETQYF.

The chain uses TRBV7-8 and TRBJ2-1; D call uncertain. Trimming took 6 bases from V and 6 from J, leaving 6 bases between them. Germline V gene lookup returns CDR1 SGHVS and CDR2 FQNEAQ. The CDR3 is made up of 11 amino acids. CDR3 in amino acids: CASRLLNEQFF. CDR3 DNA: TGTGCCAGCAGACTTCTCAATGAGCAGTTCTTC.

This clone was observed a single time. This rearrangement joins TRBV19 to TRBJ2-1; D perhaps matches TRBD2 (5 bases). Trimming removed 9 bases from V and 10 bases from J, with 22 bases in between. Germline CDR1 is LNHDA and CDR2 is SQIVND (reference sequence). This CDR3 spans 14 amino acids. The CDR3 spells CASTTQFVAGEQFF. The DNA for the CDR3 is TGTGCCAGCACTACCCAGTTTGTGGCGGGCGAGCAGTTCTTC.

This chain uses TRBV9 with TRBJ1-1; 7 nucleotides agree with TRBD1. The CDR3 is 15 residues long. The germline CDR1 and CDR2 sequences are SGDLS and YYNGEE. V dropped 4 bases and J dropped 5; count of bases not matched to a gene: 11. The CDR3 sequence: CASSPAGGLGTEAFF. DNA of the CDR3: TGTGCCAGCAGCCCGGCAGGGGGTTTGGGGACTGAAGCTTTCTTT.

The V gene is TRBV7-8, the J gene TRBJ2-7; tentative D call: TRBD1 (5 bases). V was pared by 2 bases and J by 4 bases, with 18 bases between. Looked up from germline, CDR1 is SGHVS and CDR2 is FQNEAQ. The CDR3 length is 16 residues. CDR3 nucleotide sequence: TGTGCCAGCAGCTTATTTAATCAACCAGGGAATTACGAGCAGTACTTC. Its translation is CASSLFNQPGNYEQYF.

The rearrangement joins TRBV14 to TRBJ2-7; tentatively, D is TRBD1 (5 bases). Trimming left V 4 bases short and J 0 bases short, with 13 bases between. The CDR3 consists of 15 residues. CDR1 SGHDN and CDR2 FVKESK come from the germline V gene. As DNA, the CDR3 is TGTGCCAGCAGCCTTCAGGGCCACCCCTCCTACGAGCAGTACTTC. Its translation is CASSLQGHPSYEQYF.

This clone was picked up one time. This specimen includes other DNA sequences encoding the same CDR3. The chain combines TRBV10-3 with TRBJ2-3; D is perhaps TRBD2 (5 bases). This CDR3 is 13 amino acids long. CDR1 and CDR2 (germline): ENHRY, SYGVKD. CDR3 sequence (DNA): TGTGCTACGAGGGAAGAAGCCAGAGATACGCAGTATTTT. Translated, it gives CATREEARDTQYF.

V is TRBV5-1 and J is TRBJ2-5; D is undetermined. The V end lost 2 bases, the J end lost 4 bases, and 9 bases lay between the germline ends. The CDR3 has 13 residues. The germline CDR1 and CDR2 sequences are SGHRS and YFSETQ. In DNA form, the CDR3 reads TGCGCCAGCAGCTTATTCCCAGGAGAGACCCAGTACTTC. Its translation: CASSLFPGETQYF.

This rearrangement joins TRBV2 to TRBJ2-5; 15 bases agree with TRBD2. There are 18 residues in the CDR3. Germline lookup yields CDR1 SNHLY and CDR2 FYNNEI. Trimming took 0 bases from V and 4 from J; bases not matched to a gene: 6. The CDR3 protein is CASSEARPGLAGGETQYF. As DNA, the CDR3 is TGTGCCAGCAGTGAAGCGAGGCCGGGACTAGCGGGGGGAGAGACCCAGTACTTC.

This clone was counted only a few times. The chain links TRBV5-1 to TRBJ1-1; possibly TRBD1 for D (6 bases). The CDR3 spans 15 residues. Per the germline V gene, CDR1 is SGHRS and CDR2 is YFSETQ. Deletions cut 4 bases from V and 2 bases from J, with 15 bases between. The DNA for the CDR3 is TGCGCCAGCAGCCGACGGACAGAAACTAACACTGAAGCTTTCTTT. This codes for CASSRRTETNTEAFF.

This clone showed up just a few times. The chain uses TRBV6-5 and TRBJ2-7; 7 bases align to TRBD1. V lost 7 bases, J lost 6 bases, and 12 bases stayed unmatched. Germline V CDR1 and CDR2: MNHEY, SVGAGI. The CDR3 loop spans 14 amino acids. This chain's CDR3 is CASISLTGTGEQYF. The DNA for the CDR3 is TGTGCCAGCATTTCATTGACAGGGACGGGCGAGCAGTACTTC.